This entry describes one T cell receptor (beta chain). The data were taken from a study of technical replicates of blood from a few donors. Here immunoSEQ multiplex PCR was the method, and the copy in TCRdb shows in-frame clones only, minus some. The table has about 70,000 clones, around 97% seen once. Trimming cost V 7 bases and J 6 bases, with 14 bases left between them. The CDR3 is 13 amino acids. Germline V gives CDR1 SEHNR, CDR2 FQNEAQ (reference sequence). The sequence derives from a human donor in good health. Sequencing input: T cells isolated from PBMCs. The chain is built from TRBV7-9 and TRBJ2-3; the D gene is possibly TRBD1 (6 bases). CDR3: CASTPQGRDTQYF. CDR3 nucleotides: TGTGCCAGCACCCCACAGGGAAGGGATACGCAGTATTTT.